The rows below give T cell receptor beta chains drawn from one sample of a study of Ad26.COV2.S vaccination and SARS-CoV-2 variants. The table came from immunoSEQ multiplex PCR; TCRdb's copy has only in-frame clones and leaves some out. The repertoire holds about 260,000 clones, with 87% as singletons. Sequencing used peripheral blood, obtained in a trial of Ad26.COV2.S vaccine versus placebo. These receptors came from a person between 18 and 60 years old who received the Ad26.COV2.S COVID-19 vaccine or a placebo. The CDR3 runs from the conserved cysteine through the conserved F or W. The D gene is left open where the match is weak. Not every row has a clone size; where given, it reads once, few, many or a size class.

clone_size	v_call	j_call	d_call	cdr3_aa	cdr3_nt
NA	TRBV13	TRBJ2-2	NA	CASSLEGSGELFF	TGTGCCAGCAGCTTAGAAGGTTCCGGGGAGCTGTTTTTT
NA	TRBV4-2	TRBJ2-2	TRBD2	CASSQVLAGVGTGELFF	TGTGCCAGCAGCCAAGTTCTAGCGGGAGTTGGGACCGGGGAGCTGTTTTTT
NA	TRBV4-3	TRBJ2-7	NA	CASSQSRLGDYEQYF	TGCGCCAGCAGCCAATCACGGTTAGGGGACTACGAGCAGTACTTC
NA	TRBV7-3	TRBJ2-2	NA	CASSRDHTGELFF	TGTGCCAGCAGCCGGGATCACACCGGGGAGCTGTTTTTT
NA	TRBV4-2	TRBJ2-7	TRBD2	CASRQDITSGLYAQYF	TGTGCCAGCAGACAAGATATCACTAGCGGCCTATACGCGCAGTACTTC
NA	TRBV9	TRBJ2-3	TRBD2	CASSVTALASGAPSTDTQYF	TGTGCCAGCAGCGTAACGGCCCTGGCTAGCGGGGCGCCTAGCACAGATACGCAGTATTTT
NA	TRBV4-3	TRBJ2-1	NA	CASSQGLGYNEQFF	TGCGCCAGCAGCCAGGGGTTGGGGTACAATGAGCAGTTCTTC
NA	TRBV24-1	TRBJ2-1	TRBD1	CATSEGFGTGKLNEQFF	TGTGCCACCAGTGAAGGATTCGGGACAGGGAAATTGAATGAGCAGTTCTTC
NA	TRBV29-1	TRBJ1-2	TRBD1	CSARQGLYYGYTF	TGCAGCGCGAGACAGGGTCTTTACTATGGCTACACCTTC
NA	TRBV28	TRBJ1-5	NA	CASRVRRAPQPQHF	TGTGCCAGCAGAGTTCGGAGGGCCCCTCAGCCCCAGCATTTT
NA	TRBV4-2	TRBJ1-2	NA	CAISTGANYGYTF	TGTGCCATTTCGACAGGCGCTAACTATGGCTACACCTTC
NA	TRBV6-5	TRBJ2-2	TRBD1	CASSRDRGTGELFF	TGTGCCAGCAGCCGGGACAGGGGGACCGGGGAGCTGTTTTTT
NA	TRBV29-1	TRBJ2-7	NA	CSVEGEGSFHEQYF	TGCAGCGTTGAAGGGGAAGGGAGCTTCCACGAGCAGTACTTC
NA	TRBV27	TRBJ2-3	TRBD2	CASSTGLAADTQYF	TGTGCCAGCAGTACAGGACTAGCGGCAGATACGCAGTATTTT
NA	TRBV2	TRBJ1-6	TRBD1	CASSAFLGQEYNNSPLHF	TGTGCCAGCAGTGCATTTCTGGGACAGGAATATAATAATTCACCCCTCCACTTT
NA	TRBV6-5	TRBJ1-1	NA	CASSKSTGQGEAFF	TGTGCCAGCAGCAAATCAACAGGGCAGGGTGAAGCTTTCTTT
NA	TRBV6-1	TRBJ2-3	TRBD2	CASSEALPSGSLDTQYF	TGTGCCAGCAGTGAAGCGCTTCCTAGCGGGAGCCTAGATACGCAGTATTTT
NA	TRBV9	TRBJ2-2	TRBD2	CASSYGLAGTRAGELFF	TGTGCCAGCAGCTACGGACTAGCGGGAACAAGGGCCGGGGAGCTGTTTTTT
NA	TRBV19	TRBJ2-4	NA	CASSAETDIQYF	TGTGCCAGTAGCGCGGAGACGGACATTCAGTACTTC
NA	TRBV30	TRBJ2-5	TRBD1	CAWSVHTGGTETQYF	TGTGCCTGGAGTGTACACACAGGGGGAACGGAGACCCAGTACTTC
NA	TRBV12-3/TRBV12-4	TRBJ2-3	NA	CASTPASDTQYF	TGTGCCAGCACCCCAGCATCGGATACGCAGTATTTT
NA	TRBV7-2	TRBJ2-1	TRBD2	CASSLSGSLYNEQFF	TGTGCCAGCAGCCTCAGCGGGAGCCTTTACAATGAGCAGTTCTTC
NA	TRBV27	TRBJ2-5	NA	CASSLGQGQETQYF	TGTGCCAGCAGTTTAGGGCAGGGGCAAGAGACCCAGTACTTC
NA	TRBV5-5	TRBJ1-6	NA	CASSLSGEVRSSYNSPLHF	TGTGCCAGCAGCTTGAGTGGTGAGGTCCGGAGCTCCTATAATTCACCCCTCCACTTT
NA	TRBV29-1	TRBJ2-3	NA	CSVEDGGVGDTDTQYF	TGCAGCGTTGAGGACGGAGGGGTAGGGGACACAGATACGCAGTATTTT
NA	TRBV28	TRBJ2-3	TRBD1	CASSSPGGVGDTQYF	TGTGCCAGCAGTTCTCCAGGGGGAGTTGGAGATACGCAGTATTTT
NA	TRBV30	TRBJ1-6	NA	CAWSAFGRTFSPNSPLHF	TGTGCCTGGAGTGCATTTGGGCGGACTTTTTCCCCTAATTCACCCCTCCACTTT
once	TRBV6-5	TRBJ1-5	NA	CASTGPGPQHF	TGTGCCAGCACGGGTCCGGGTCCCCAGCATTTT
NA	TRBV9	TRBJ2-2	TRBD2	CASSLRLAANTGELFF	TGTGCCAGCAGCCTCAGACTAGCAGCTAACACCGGGGAGCTGTTTTTT
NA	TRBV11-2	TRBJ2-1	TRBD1	CASSLVGTGGGSSYNEQFF	TGTGCCAGCAGCTTAGTCGGGACAGGGGGCGGTAGCTCCTACAATGAGCAGTTCTTC
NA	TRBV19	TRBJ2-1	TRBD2	CASSIVQGLAPKNEQFF	TGTGCCAGTAGTATAGTCCAGGGACTAGCGCCCAAGAATGAGCAGTTCTTC
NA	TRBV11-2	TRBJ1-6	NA	CASSWMGTNNSPLHF	TGTGCCAGCAGCTGGATGGGCACGAATAATTCACCCCTCCACTTT
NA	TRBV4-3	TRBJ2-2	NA	CASSRDLQQTGELFF	TGCGCCAGCAGCCGGGACCTACAACAAACCGGGGAGCTGTTTTTT
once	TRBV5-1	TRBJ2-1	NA	CASSFNTLNINEQFF	TGCGCCAGCAGCTTTAACACCCTAAACATCAATGAGCAGTTCTTC
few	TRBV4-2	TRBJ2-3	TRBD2	CASSQDRGSGGPTSRHTQYF	TGTGCCAGCAGCCAAGATCGCGGTAGCGGGGGGCCTACCTCAAGACATACGCAGTATTTT
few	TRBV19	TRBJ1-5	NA	CASSFQYSNQPQHF	TGTGCCAGTAGTTTTCAGTATAGCAATCAGCCCCAGCATTTT
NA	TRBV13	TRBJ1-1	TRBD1	CASSLQGPEAFF	TGTGCCAGCAGCCTACAGGGGCCTGAAGCTTTCTTT
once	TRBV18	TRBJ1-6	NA	CASSPSGSNSPLHF	TGTGCCAGCTCACCTTCAGGGTCGAATTCACCCCTCCACTTT
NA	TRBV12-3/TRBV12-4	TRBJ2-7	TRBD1	CASSYDRVGRDF	TGTGCCAGCAGTTACGACAGGGTGGGTAGGGATTTC
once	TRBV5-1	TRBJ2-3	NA	CASSLDEGPDTQYF	TGCGCCAGCAGCTTGGATGAGGGCCCAGATACGCAGTATTTT
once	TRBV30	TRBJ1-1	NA	CAWTRGGMNTEAFF	TGTGCCTGGACGAGGGGAGGAATGAACACTGAAGCTTTCTTT
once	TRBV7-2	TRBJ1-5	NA	CASSFARGNQPQHF	TGTGCCAGCAGCTTTGCCAGGGGCAATCAGCCCCAGCATTTT
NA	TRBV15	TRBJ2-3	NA	CATSRDQDDADHTQYF	TGTGCCACCAGCAGAGATCAGGATGATGCTGACCATACGCAGTATTTT
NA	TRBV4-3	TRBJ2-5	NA	CASSPGQGGGQETQYF	TGCGCCAGCAGCCCCGGTCAGGGGGGAGGGCAAGAGACCCAGTACTTC
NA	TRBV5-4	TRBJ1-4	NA	CASSLAGANEKLFF	TGTGCCAGCAGCTTGGCTGGGGCTAATGAAAAACTGTTTTTT
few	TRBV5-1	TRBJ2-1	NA	CASSPALSYNEQFF	TGCGCCAGCAGCCCGGCTCTGAGCTACAATGAGCAGTTCTTC
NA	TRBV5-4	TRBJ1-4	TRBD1	CASSPGTGAPNRVKLFF	TGTGCCAGCAGCCCCGGGACAGGGGCCCCAAATAGGGTAAAACTGTTTTTT
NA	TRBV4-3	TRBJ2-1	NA	CASSQDRSSYNEQFF	TGCGCCAGCAGCCAAGACAGAAGCTCCTACAATGAGCAGTTCTTC